This paragraph covers one T cell receptor beta chain sequence. Its specificity is unknown. This CDR3 is built from 13 residues. Trimming cost V 0 bases and J 8 bases, with 6 bases left between them. Germline CDR1 SGDLS, CDR2 YYNGEE. This sample was taken from a study of cytomegalovirus exposure and HLA in healthy donors. General observations from the study: Investigators reported approximately 170 TCR beta chains as tied to cytomegalovirus. A later analysis linked a missense variant in DCLRE1C to the trimming of TCR beta V and J genes. For presence/absence analyses, sequencing depth was assumed to be roughly uniform across donors.

The PCR employed 60 Vbeta primers together with 13 Jbeta primers. Generated by immunoSEQ multiplex PCR, the TCRdb table keeps only in-frame clones and is missing some. The repertoire holds more than 100,000 clones, with about three quarters as singletons. The sequencing input was PBMCs. The rearrangement uses TRBV9 and TRBJ1-6; D call uncertain. The receptor's source is a man in his 60s in good health and CMV-seropositive. CDR3 residues: CASSVDQYSPLHF. In DNA, the CDR3 is TGTGCCAGCAGCGTAGACCAGTATTCACCCCTCCACTTT.